One sample yielded the 28 T cell receptor beta chains listed below, sequenced in a study of T cell repertoires in cytomegalovirus infection. The antigens of these receptors remain unknown. TCRdb redid the calling of the reads with MiXCR, one entry per CDR3 protein. This repertoire shows about 830,000 distinct CDR3 sequences, about 31% found once; its top ten account for roughly an eighth. The specimen was cultured CD8+ T cells from PBMCs, collected from culture after CMV antigen stimulation. The origin of the receptors is a human donor in good health (CMV status not recorded). Some clones in this sample may be carry-over from other donors' samples.

This clonotype was found a few times. The rearrangement uses TRBV7-8 and TRBJ1-2, with 7 bases that match TRBD1. This CDR3 spans 14 amino acids. After removal of 3 bases from V and 4 bases from J, the junction contained 5 bases not matched to a gene. The V gene's germline CDR1 is SGHVS and CDR2 FQNEAQ. For the CDR3, the DNA is TGTGCCAGCAGCTTTACAGGGGCGCCCTATGGCTACACCTTC. Amino acid sequence: CASSFTGAPYGYTF.

Many counts were recorded for this clonotype. The chain recombines TRBV7-8 with TRBJ2-1; the D gene could be TRBD1 or TRBD2 (7 bases each). V shed 4 bases and J shed 6 bases, with 16 bases lying between them. Germline-derived CDR1 and CDR2 are SGHVS and FQNEAQ. The CDR3 consists of 15 residues. CDR3 residues: CASSWEGASFNEQFF. In nucleotides, the CDR3 is TGTGCCAGCAGCTGGGAGGGGGCCAGTTTCAATGAGCAGTTCTTC.

A word on this clonotype: At one end, the junction sequence differs from germline, possibly due to a read error. The V and J genes are TRBV14 and TRBJ1-2, with a possible D match to TRBD1 (5 bases). Germline V gene data show CDR1 as SGHDN and CDR2 as FVKESK. The CDR3 consists of 15 residues. This CDR3 reads CASSQDNMGITGYIF. The DNA of the CDR3 is TGTGCCAGCAGCCAAGATAATATGGGGATCACAGGCTACATCTTC. The variable domain in full, completed from reference TRBV14 and TRBJ1-2, reads EAGVTQFPSHSVIEKGQTVTLRCDPISGHDNLYWYRRVMGKEIKFLLHFVKESKQDESGMPNNRFLAERTGGTYSTLKVQPAELEDSGVYFCASSQDNMGITGYIFGSGTRLTVV.

In this sample, this clonotype turned up a few times. The chain links TRBV7-3 to TRBJ2-1; 7 nucleotides line up with TRBD1. The CDR3 spans 15 residues. Trimming took 4 bases from V and 0 from J; bases not matched to a gene: 3. Germline assignment: CDR1 SGHTA and CDR2 FQGTGA. DNA for the CDR3: TGTGCCAGCAGCTATACAGGGGTCTCCTACAATGAGCAGTTCTTC. Translation: CASSYTGVSYNEQFF.

This clonotype was counted between two and nine times. V and J are TRBV5-5 and TRBJ2-1; 13 bases fit TRBD2. Germline CDR1 SGHKS, CDR2 YYEKEE (reference sequence). The CDR3 length is 18 residues. With 4 bases clipped from V and 5 bases from J, the junction kept 12 bases outside the gene matches. The CDR3 protein is CASSVRTSGGPFNNEQFF. The CDR3 DNA reads TGTGCCAGCAGCGTCCGGACTAGCGGGGGCCCTTTCAACAATGAGCAGTTCTTC.

The chain uses TRBV6-5 and TRBJ2-3, with 7 bases fitting TRBD1. Trimming at V came to 6 bases and at J to 3 bases, leaving 15 bases not matched to a gene. Germline-derived CDR1 and CDR2 are MNHEY and SVGAGI. The CDR3 sequence is 17 residues long. For the CDR3, the DNA is TGTGCCAGCAGACCTCTCTTACAGGGGTTATATACAGATACGCAGTATTTT. The encoded protein is CASRPLLQGLYTDTQYF.

This clonotype was observed a few times. The chain is built from TRBV20-1 and TRBJ2-1; 9 nucleotides match TRBD2. V lost 5 bases and J lost 0; bases outside the gene matches: 11. The CDR3 runs to 17 residues. CDR1 DFQATT and CDR2 SNEGSKA come from the germline V gene (reference sequence). The CDR3 protein is CSAFQPTSGPSYNEQFF. In DNA, the CDR3 is TGCAGTGCTTTTCAACCTACTAGCGGGCCCTCCTACAATGAGCAGTTCTTC.

The chain combines TRBV20-1 with TRBJ2-5, with TRBD2 identical over 7 bases. Trimming cost V 6 bases and J 5 bases; bases outside gene matches: 12. Germline V gene data show CDR1 as DFQATT and CDR2 as SNEGSKA (reference sequence). CDR3 length: 14 amino acids. CDR3 region: CSALGDYYKETQYF. CDR3 sequence (DNA): TGCAGTGCCTTGGGGGACTATTATAAGGAGACCCAGTACTTC.

This clonotype was counted ten times or more. The chain has TRBV28 and TRBJ1-1; D remains ambiguous. Trimming removed 2 bases at V and 3 bases at J, with 19 bases between. This CDR3 region has 17 residues. Germline V gene data show CDR1 as MDHEN and CDR2 as SYDVKM. CDR3 sequence (DNA): TGTGCCAGCAGTTTAGGGGTTTCGATCGGATTCGACACTGAAGCTTTCTTT. Its translation: CASSLGVSIGFDTEAFF.

This clonotype was picked up a small number of times. The V call is TRBV19, the J call TRBJ2-1; no clear D gene. Trimming stripped 2 bases from V and 10 bases from J, with 12 bases between. Per germline, CDR1 LNHDA and CDR2 SQIVND (reference sequence). This CDR3 spans 13 amino acids. The CDR3 region is CASSIIARREQFF. The CDR3 nucleotides read TGTGCCAGTAGTATAATAGCCCGGCGGGAGCAGTTCTTC.

This sequence joins TRBV27 and TRBJ1-2; TRBD1 might be the D (5 bases). With 5 bases removed from V and 6 bases from J, the gap between germline ends came to 10 bases. Germline loops: CDR1 MNHEY, CDR2 SMNVEV (reference sequence). This CDR3 is 12 amino acids long. DNA of the CDR3: TGTGCCAGCAGTAAGGGGTTCGATGGCTACACCTTC. Amino acids: CASSKGFDGYTF.

This clonotype has more than one count but fewer than ten. The gene calls are TRBV5-4 and TRBJ2-6; tentative D call: TRBD1 (5 bases). The length of the CDR3 is 14 residues. V lost 5 bases to trimming and J lost 4 bases, with 10 bases between them. The germline gives CDR1 SGHNT, CDR2 YYREEE (reference sequence). CDR3 nucleotide sequence: TGTGCCAGCAGAACGACAGTCGGGGCCAACGTCCTGACTTTC. The encoded protein is CASRTTVGANVLTF.

This clonotype was seen a single time. The chain uses TRBV19 and TRBJ1-1, with D uncertain. From germline, CDR1 is LNHDA and CDR2 SQIVND (reference sequence). This CDR3 is 13 amino acids long. V was cut by 11 bases and J by 5 bases, with 18 bases left in between. The CDR3 DNA reads TGTGCCGGATCGACATTACTCGGGACTGAAGCTTTCTTT. It codes for CAGSTLLGTEAFF.

The chain joins TRBV27 to TRBJ1-1, with D unclear. The V end was cut by 3 bases, the J end by 0 bases, with 11 bases between. CDR1 and CDR2 from the germline V gene are MNHEY and SMNVEV (reference sequence). There are 15 residues in the CDR3. CDR3 bases: TGTGCCAGCAGTTTGGCGTACGAACTGAACACTGAAGCTTTCTTT. It yields the protein CASSLAYELNTEAFF.

This clonotype was seen repeatedly, ten times or more. CDR3 sequence reads: CASSFGTAYEQYV. The DNA of the CDR3 is TGTGCCAGCAGTTTCGGGACAGCCTACGAGCAGTACGTC. This rearrangement joins TRBV12-3 or TRBV12-4 to TRBJ2-7; 7 bases align to TRBD1. This CDR3 spans 13 amino acids. The junction had 1 base not matched to a gene; V was cut back by 3 bases and J by 2 bases.

Here the CDR3 reads CASSFQGRRYEQYF. The CDR3 nucleotides read TGTGCCAGCAGCTTTCAGGGGCGTCGGTACGAGCAGTACTTC. The rearrangement uses TRBV5-8 and TRBJ2-7; D perhaps matches TRBD1 (6 bases). The germline V gene encodes CDR1 SGHTS and CDR2 YDEGEE. The germline V and J ends were trimmed by 2 bases and 4 bases, with 13 bases remaining between them. CDR3 length equals 14 residues.

The chain uses TRBV4-2 and TRBJ2-3; D not certain. Germline assignment: CDR1 LGHNA and CDR2 YNFKEQ. The germline V and J ends were trimmed by 0 bases and 0 bases, with 10 bases remaining between them. This CDR3 is 16 amino acids long. The CDR3 spells CASSQEQIQSTDTQYF. Written as DNA, the CDR3 is TGTGCCAGCAGCCAAGAACAGATTCAAAGCACAGATACGCAGTATTTT.

This clonotype appeared a few times. The chain employs TRBV19 and TRBJ2-7, with D tentatively TRBD1 (6 bases). V was clipped by 5 bases and J by 2 bases, with 13 bases between them. The length of the CDR3 is 14 residues. Germline V CDR1 and CDR2: LNHDA, SQIVND (reference sequence). The CDR3 coding sequence is TGTGCCAGTAGTTCTTTCAGGGGACCCTACGAGCAGTACTTC. It encodes CASSSFRGPYEQYF.

This clonotype was observed at least ten times. V gene TRBV7-2 combines with J gene TRBJ1-1; 7 nucleotides match TRBD1. CDR3 length: 13 amino acids. The ends lost 5 bases at V and 6 bases at J; junction bases unmatched: 6. Germline CDR1 reads SGHTA; CDR2 reads FQGNSA. The CDR3 is CASSPGQRAEAFF. DNA for the CDR3: TGTGCCAGCAGCCCGGGACAGAGGGCTGAAGCTTTCTTT.

A note on this clonotype: A read error may produce the germline difference seen at one junction end. The chain has TRBV4-1 and TRBJ2-1, with D perhaps TRBD1 (6 bases). Germline CDR1 MGHRA, CDR2 YSYEKL. The CDR3 spans 13 residues. As DNA, the CDR3 is TGCGCCAGCAGCGAAGAAGGGGGTTTTGAGCAGTTCTTC. Translated, it gives CASSEEGGFEQFF.

This clonotype was picked up a small number of times. V gene TRBV3-1 combines with J gene TRBJ2-2; D not resolved. CDR1 and CDR2 from the germline V gene are LGHDT and YNNKEL (reference sequence). CDR3 length: 14 residues. The V and J ends lost 3 bases and 1 base respectively, with 6 bases between them. The CDR3 region is CASSHLQNTGELFF. In DNA, the CDR3 is TGTGCCAGCAGCCACCTACAGAACACCGGGGAGCTGTTTTTT.

This clonotype appeared once. As the CDR3 is not closed by the conserved phenylalanine or tryptophan, this likely results from a read error. The chain combines TRBV4-1 with TRBJ1-4; maybe TRBD1 (5 bases). The V and J ends lost 4 bases and 0 bases respectively, with 15 bases between them. Germline V gene data show CDR1 as MGHRA and CDR2 as YSYEKL. The CDR3 is 17 residues long. CDR3 in amino acids: CASSRRDQETTNEKLFS. CDR3 nucleotides: TGCGCCAGCAGCCGCCGGGACCAGGAGACAACTAATGAAAAACTGTTTTCT.

As concerns this clonotype: Compared with germline, one end of the junction differs, possibly owing to a read error. CDR3 sequence reads: CANSLAPFNQPQHF. For the CDR3, the DNA is TGTGCCAACAGCTTAGCCCCATTCAATCAGCCCCAGCATTTT. The genes are TRBV7-4 and TRBJ1-5; D not resolved. Germline values: CDR1 SGHVT, CDR2 SQSDAQ. There are 14 residues in the CDR3. The whole variable domain, filled in from reference TRBV7-4 and TRBJ1-5, reads GAGVSQSPRYKVAKRGRDVALRCDSISGHVTLYWYRQTLGQGSEVLTYSQSDAQRDKSGRPSGRFSAERPERSVSTLKIQRTEQGDSAVYLCANSLAPFNQPQHFGDGTRLSIL.

The chain couples TRBV6-6 to TRBJ2-7; 8 bases map to TRBD1. The length of the CDR3 is 17 residues. Germline lookup yields CDR1 MNHNY and CDR2 SVGAGI (reference sequence). V gave up 2 bases and J gave up 6 bases; unmatched junction bases: 15. The chain's CDR3 is CASSYPRAGQGRLEQYF. The CDR3 DNA sequence: TGTGCCAGCAGTTACCCAAGGGCAGGACAGGGACGGCTCGAGCAGTACTTC.

A few counts support this clonotype. The gene calls are TRBV29-1 and TRBJ1-2, with a tentative D call TRBD1 (6 bases). Germline V gene lookup returns CDR1 SQVTM and CDR2 ANQGSEA. Trimming removed 8 bases from V and 3 bases from J, with 13 bases in between. The CDR3 runs 12 residues. The CDR3 here is CSIVDRYYGYTF. The CDR3 DNA sequence: TGCAGCATTGTCGACAGGTACTATGGCTACACCTTC.

A note on this clonotype: A much bigger clone sits one base away, suggesting this may be a read error. V and J are TRBV7-2 and TRBJ1-5; TRBD1 might be the D (5 bases). Per the germline V gene, CDR1 is SGHTA and CDR2 is FQGNSA. Trimming shortened V by 5 bases and J by 4 bases, and 21 bases separated the two germline ends. This CDR3 has 17 amino acids. The CDR3 bases are TGTGCCAGCAGCCTCTTCGGGACTGTAGAGGGGAATCAGCCCCAGCATTTT. Protein product: CASSLFGTVEGNQPQHF.

This clonotype was seen ten or more times. This chain joins TRBV7-9 and TRBJ2-7, with 10 positions matching TRBD2. Germline V gene sequence: CDR1 SEHNR, CDR2 FQNEAQ (reference sequence). The V gene end was trimmed by 5 bases and the J gene end by 0 bases; junction bases not matched to a gene: 10. CDR3 length: 17 residues. Written as DNA, the CDR3 is TGTGCCAGCAGCCGTACTAGCGGGGAATTCTTCTCCTACGAGCAGTACGTC. Its translation is CASSRTSGEFFSYEQYV.

The sample holds a few counts of this clonotype. This sequence joins TRBV4-1 and TRBJ2-3, with 8 bases fitting TRBD1. The CDR3 runs to 14 residues. From germline, CDR1 is MGHRA and CDR2 YSYEKL. The J segment lost 2 bases and the V segment lost 7 bases, leaving 5 bases of the junction unmatched. The CDR3 loop is CASKLDRATDTQYF. CDR3 bases: TGCGCCAGCAAGCTGGACAGGGCCACAGATACGCAGTATTTT.